The 12 T cell receptor beta chains below were found in one sample sequenced in a study of T cell changes during pregnancy in multiple sclerosis. Sequencing was performed with immunoSEQ multiplex PCR; in TCRdb, only in-frame clones are kept and a portion is missing. The sample holds over 60,000 clones, about nine tenths seen once. Sequencing used peripheral blood, obtained in the first trimester of pregnancy. All receptors come from a female donor with multiple sclerosis, enrolled in a pregnancy study.

The chain employs TRBV28 and TRBJ2-7; a possible D gene is TRBD1 (6 bases). Per germline, CDR1 MDHEN and CDR2 SYDVKM. V lost 3 bases to trimming and J lost 3 bases, with 9 bases between them. The CDR3 runs to 13 residues. The CDR3 loop is CASSFDRYYEQYF. The CDR3 bases are TGTGCCAGCAGTTTCGACAGGTACTACGAGCAGTACTTC.

The chain links TRBV7-9 to TRBJ1-6; D perhaps matches TRBD1 (6 bases). Per germline, CDR1 SEHNR and CDR2 FQNEAQ (reference sequence). This CDR3 has 15 amino acids. Trimming cost V 0 bases and J 10 bases, with 13 bases left between them. The CDR3 protein is CASSLAAGVDSPLHF. The CDR3 region has the DNA TGTGCCAGCAGCTTAGCAGCAGGGGTGGACTCACCCCTCCACTTT.

The chain employs TRBV6-4 and TRBJ1-4, with 7 bases matching TRBD1. V shed 10 bases, J shed 8 bases, and the junction held 10 bases outside the gene matches. Germline values: CDR1 MRHNA, CDR2 SNTAGT. The CDR3 is made up of 13 amino acids. CDR3 region: CATETGSKEKLFF. The CDR3, as DNA: TGTGCCACCGAGACAGGGTCAAAAGAAAAACTGTTTTTT.

The gene calls are TRBV7-9 and TRBJ1-2; D gene uncertain. The CDR3 has 13 amino acids. Germline values: CDR1 SEHNR, CDR2 FQNEAQ (reference sequence). V dropped 3 bases and J dropped 8 bases, with 13 bases sitting between them. The CDR3 DNA reads as TGTGCCAGCAGCTTCGGAGTGATAGGAGGCTACACCTTC. Its protein product is CASSFGVIGGYTF.

The J gene is TRBJ1-1, the V gene TRBV11-3, with unresolved D. Germline-derived CDR1 and CDR2 are SGHNT and YENEEA. V lost 3 bases, J lost 1 base, and 12 bases lay in between. The CDR3 is 15 amino acids. The CDR3 reads CASSFRKRQNTEAFF. The DNA of the CDR3 is TGTGCCAGCAGCTTCCGGAAGAGACAGAACACTGAAGCTTTCTTT.

The V and J genes are TRBV19 and TRBJ1-6; tentative D call: TRBD1 (6 bases). Germline CDR1 reads LNHDA; CDR2 reads SQIVND (reference sequence). The V gene lost 5 bases and the J gene lost 10 bases, with 18 bases spanning the gap. CDR3 length: 15 amino acids. In DNA form, the CDR3 reads TGTGCCAGTAGTCCCCTACAGGGTTTGGGGTCACCCCTCCACTTT. It is translated as CASSPLQGLGSPLHF.

V gene TRBV5-1 combines with J gene TRBJ1-2, with D hard to call. Trimming pared 2 bases from V and 3 bases from J, leaving 8 bases between. This CDR3 has 13 amino acids. CDR1 SGHRS and CDR2 YFSETQ come from the germline V gene. CDR3 coding DNA: TGCGCCAGCAGCTTTGGGGAGGACTATGGCTACACCTTC. Its protein is CASSFGEDYGYTF.

The chain employs TRBV19 and TRBJ1-1; D is unclear. Germline CDR1 and CDR2: LNHDA and SQIVND (reference sequence). Trimming removed 5 bases from V and 3 bases from J, with 10 bases in between. The CDR3 is 13 residues long. The CDR3 DNA follows: TGTGCCAGTAGTCCCCAGAGGGACACTGAAGCTTTCTTT. Translating it yields CASSPQRDTEAFF.

The chain employs TRBV6-5 and TRBJ1-2; the D gene is possibly TRBD1 (6 bases). The V end was cut by 2 bases, the J end by 5 bases, with 15 bases between. In germline, CDR1 is MNHEY, CDR2 SVGAGI. The CDR3 is 15 residues long. Here the CDR3 DNA reads TGTGCCAGCAGTTACCCGGGACAAGGGTATTATGGCTACACCTTC. Its protein is CASSYPGQGYYGYTF.

CDR3 nucleotide sequence: TGTGCCATCGAAGGGGCTGTGAACACTGAAGCTTTCTTT. This codes for CAIEGAVNTEAFF. The chain carries TRBV10-3 and TRBJ1-1; D perhaps matches TRBD1 (5 bases). V was trimmed by 8 bases and J by 0 bases, leaving 10 bases between them. Germline V lookup: CDR1 ENHRY, CDR2 SYGVKD. CDR3 size: 13 residues.

The rearrangement joins TRBV18 to TRBJ1-1; D might be TRBD1 (5 bases). The length of the CDR3 is 14 residues. V was trimmed by 3 bases and J by 4 bases, leaving 12 bases between them. Germline CDR1 is KGHSH and CDR2 is LQKENI. This CDR3 is CASSPTGGGTEAFF. The CDR3 nucleotides are TGTGCCAGCTCACCTACCGGGGGGGGCACTGAAGCTTTCTTT.

This clone was counted once. The rearrangement uses TRBV7-2 and TRBJ2-1; TRBD2 matches 7 bases. Per germline, CDR1 SGHTA and CDR2 FQGNSA. V was clipped by 2 bases and J by 8 bases; unmatched bases: 6. CDR3 length: 14 residues. The CDR3 loop is CASSLLGLVHEQFF. CDR3 in DNA: TGTGCCAGCAGCTTACTAGGACTAGTCCATGAGCAGTTCTTC.